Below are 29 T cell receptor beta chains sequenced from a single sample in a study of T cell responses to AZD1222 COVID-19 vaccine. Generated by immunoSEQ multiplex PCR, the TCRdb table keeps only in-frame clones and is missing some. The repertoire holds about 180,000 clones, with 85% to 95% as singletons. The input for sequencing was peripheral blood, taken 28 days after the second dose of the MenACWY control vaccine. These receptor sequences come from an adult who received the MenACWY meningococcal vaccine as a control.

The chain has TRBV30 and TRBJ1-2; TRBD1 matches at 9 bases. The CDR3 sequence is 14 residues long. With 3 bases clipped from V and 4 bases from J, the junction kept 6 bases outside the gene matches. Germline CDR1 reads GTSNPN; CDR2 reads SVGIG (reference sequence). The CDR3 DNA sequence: TGTGCCTGGAGACACAGGGGGCGGGTCTATGGCTACACCTTC. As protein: CAWRHRGRVYGYTF.

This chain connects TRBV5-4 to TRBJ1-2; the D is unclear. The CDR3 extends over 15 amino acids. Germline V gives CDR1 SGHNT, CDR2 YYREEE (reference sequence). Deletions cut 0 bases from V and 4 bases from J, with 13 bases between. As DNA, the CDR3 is TGTGCCAGCAGCTTGGTGCCTACAGTGTCCTATGGCTACACCTTC. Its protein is CASSLVPTVSYGYTF.

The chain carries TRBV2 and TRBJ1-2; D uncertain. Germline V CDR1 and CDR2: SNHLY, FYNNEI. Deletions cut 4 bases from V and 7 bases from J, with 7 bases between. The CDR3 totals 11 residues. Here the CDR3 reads CASSARFGYTF. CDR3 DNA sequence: TGTGCCAGCAGTGCTCGGTTTGGCTACACCTTC.

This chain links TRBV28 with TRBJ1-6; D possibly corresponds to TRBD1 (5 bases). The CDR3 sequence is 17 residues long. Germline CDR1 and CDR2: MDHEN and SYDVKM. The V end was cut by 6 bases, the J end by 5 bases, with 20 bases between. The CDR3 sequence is CASSLGGESLNNSPLHF. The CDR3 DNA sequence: TGTGCCAGCAGCTTGGGGGGGGAGAGCTTGAATAATTCACCCCTCCACTTT.

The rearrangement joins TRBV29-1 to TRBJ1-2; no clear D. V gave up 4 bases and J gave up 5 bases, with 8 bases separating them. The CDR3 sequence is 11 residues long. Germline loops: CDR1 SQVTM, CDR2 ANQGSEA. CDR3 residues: CSVVEGYGYTF. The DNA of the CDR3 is TGCAGCGTTGTCGAGGGATATGGCTACACCTTC. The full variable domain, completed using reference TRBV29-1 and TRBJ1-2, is SAVISQKPSRDICQRGTSLTIQCQVDSQVTMMFWYRQQPGQSLTLIATANQGSEATYESGFVIDKFPISRPNLTFSTLTVSNMSPEDSSIYLCSVVEGYGYTFGSGTRLTVV.

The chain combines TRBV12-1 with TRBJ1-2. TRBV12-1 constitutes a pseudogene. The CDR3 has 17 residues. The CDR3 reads CASPLGKGLLRRYGYTF. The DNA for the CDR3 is TGTGCCAGTCCCTTGGGGAAGGGTCTCCTCCGCCGGTATGGCTACACCTTC.

CDR3 in amino acids: CASSHLPRGNTDTQYF. CDR3 bases: TGCGCCAGCAGCCACTTACCCCGGGGGAACACAGATACGCAGTATTTT. The V and J genes are TRBV4-3 and TRBJ2-3, with D perhaps matching TRBD2 (6 bases). V was clipped by 3 bases and J by 2 bases, with 15 bases between them. The CDR3 length is 16 residues. Germline V gives CDR1 LGHNA, CDR2 YSLEER.

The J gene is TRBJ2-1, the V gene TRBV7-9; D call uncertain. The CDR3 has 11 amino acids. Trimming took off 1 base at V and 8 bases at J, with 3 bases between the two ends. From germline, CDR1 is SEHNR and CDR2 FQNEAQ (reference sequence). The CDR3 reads CASSLVDEQFF. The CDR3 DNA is TGTGCCAGCAGCTTAGTAGATGAGCAGTTCTTC.

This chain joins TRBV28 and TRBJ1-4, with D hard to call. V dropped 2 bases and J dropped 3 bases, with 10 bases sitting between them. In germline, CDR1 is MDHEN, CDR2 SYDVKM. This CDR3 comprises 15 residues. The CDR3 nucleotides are TGTGCCAGCAGTTTAGTCCTGGTTCCTAATGAAAAACTGTTTTTT. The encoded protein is CASSLVLVPNEKLFF.

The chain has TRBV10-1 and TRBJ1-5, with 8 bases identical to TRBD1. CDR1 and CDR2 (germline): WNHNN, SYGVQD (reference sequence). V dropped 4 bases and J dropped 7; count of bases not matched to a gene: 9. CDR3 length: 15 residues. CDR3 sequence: CASSGQGATWQPQHF. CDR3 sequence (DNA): TGCGCCAGCAGTGGGCAGGGGGCCACATGGCAGCCCCAGCATTTT.

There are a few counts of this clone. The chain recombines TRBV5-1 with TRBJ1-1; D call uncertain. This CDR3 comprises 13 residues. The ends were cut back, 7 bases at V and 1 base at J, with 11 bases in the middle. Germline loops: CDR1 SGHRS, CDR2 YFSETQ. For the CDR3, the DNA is TGCGCCAGCGCTCTTACGGCGAACACTGAAGCTTTCTTT. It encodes CASALTANTEAFF.

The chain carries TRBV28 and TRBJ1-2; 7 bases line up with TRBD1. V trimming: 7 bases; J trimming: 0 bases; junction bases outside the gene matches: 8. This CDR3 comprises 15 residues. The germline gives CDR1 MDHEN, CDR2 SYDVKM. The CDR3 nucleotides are TGTGCCAGCAATTCCAGGGGGAGAGCTAACTATGGCTACACCTTC. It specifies CASNSRGRANYGYTF.

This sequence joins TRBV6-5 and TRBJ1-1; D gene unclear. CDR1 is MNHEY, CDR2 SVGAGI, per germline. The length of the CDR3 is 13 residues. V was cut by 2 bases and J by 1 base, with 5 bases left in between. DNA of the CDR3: TGTGCCAGCAGTTACCCAGAGAACACTGAAGCTTTCTTT. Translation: CASSYPENTEAFF.

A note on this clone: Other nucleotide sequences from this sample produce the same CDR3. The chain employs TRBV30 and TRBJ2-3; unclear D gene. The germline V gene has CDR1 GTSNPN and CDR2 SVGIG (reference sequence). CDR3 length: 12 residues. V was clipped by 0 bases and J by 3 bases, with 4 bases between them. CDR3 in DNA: TGTGCCTGGAGTGTAGGGACAGATACGCAGTATTTT. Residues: CAWSVGTDTQYF.

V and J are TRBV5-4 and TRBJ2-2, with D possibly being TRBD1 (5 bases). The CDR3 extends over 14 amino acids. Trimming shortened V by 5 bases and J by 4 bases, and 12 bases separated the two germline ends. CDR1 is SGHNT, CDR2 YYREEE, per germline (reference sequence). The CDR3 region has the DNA TGTGCCAGCAGACCCGACAGTTCCACCGGGGAGCTGTTTTTT. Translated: CASRPDSSTGELFF.

CDR3 amino acids: CASSLGTGTGELFF. The CDR3 coding sequence is TGTGCCAGCAGCTTAGGGACGGGCACCGGGGAGCTGTTTTTT. The chain couples TRBV11-3 to TRBJ2-2; D is uncertain. Trimming cost V 1 base and J 4 bases, with 7 bases left between them. Germline CDR1 reads SGHNT; CDR2 reads YENEEA. This CDR3 spans 14 amino acids.

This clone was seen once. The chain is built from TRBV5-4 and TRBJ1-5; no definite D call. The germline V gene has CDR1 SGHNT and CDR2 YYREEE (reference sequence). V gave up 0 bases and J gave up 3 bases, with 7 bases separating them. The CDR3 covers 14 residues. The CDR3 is CASSLEGDNQPQHF. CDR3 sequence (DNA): TGTGCCAGCAGCTTGGAAGGAGACAATCAGCCCCAGCATTTT.

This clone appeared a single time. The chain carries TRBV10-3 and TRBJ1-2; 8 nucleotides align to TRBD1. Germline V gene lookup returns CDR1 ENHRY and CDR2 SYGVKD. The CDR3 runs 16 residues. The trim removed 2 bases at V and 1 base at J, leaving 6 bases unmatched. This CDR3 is CAISESRDRNNYGYTF. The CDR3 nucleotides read TGTGCCATCAGTGAGAGCCGGGACAGGAATAACTATGGCTACACCTTC.

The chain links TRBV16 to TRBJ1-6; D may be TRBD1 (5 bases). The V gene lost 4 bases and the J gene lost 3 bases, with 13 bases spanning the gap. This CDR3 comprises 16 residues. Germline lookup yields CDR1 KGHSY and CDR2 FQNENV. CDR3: CASSLIRGIYNSPLHF. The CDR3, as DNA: TGTGCCAGCAGCCTTATTAGGGGTATCTATAATTCACCCCTCCACTTT.

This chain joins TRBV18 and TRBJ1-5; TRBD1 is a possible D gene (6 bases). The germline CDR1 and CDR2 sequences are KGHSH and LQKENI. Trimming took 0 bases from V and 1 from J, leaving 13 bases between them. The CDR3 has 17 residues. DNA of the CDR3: TGTGCCAGCTCACCACCGAAGGGGGTGGGGAGCAATCAGCCCCAGCATTTT. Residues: CASSPPKGVGSNQPQHF. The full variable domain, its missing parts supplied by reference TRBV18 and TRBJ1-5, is NAGVMQNPRHLVRRRGQEARLRCSPMKGHSHVYWYRQLPEEGLKFMVYLQKENIIDESGMPKERFSAEFPKEGPSILRIQQVVRGDSAAYFCASSPPKGVGSNQPQHFGDGTRLSIL.

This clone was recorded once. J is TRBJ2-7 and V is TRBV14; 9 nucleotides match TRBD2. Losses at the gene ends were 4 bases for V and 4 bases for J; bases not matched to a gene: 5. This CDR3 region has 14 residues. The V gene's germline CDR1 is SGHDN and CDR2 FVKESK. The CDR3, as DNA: TGTGCCAGCAGCCTTACTAGCGGGCCTTACGAGCAGTACTTC. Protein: CASSLTSGPYEQYF.

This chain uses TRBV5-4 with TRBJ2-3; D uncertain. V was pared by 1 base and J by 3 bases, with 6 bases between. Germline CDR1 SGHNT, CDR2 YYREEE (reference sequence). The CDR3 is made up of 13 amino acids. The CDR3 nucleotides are TGTGCCAGCAGCTTGCCAGGAACAGATACGCAGTATTTT. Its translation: CASSLPGTDTQYF. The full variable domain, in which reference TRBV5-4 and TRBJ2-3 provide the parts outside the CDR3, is ETGVTQSPTHLIKTRGQQVTLRCSSQSGHNTVSWYQQALGQGPQFIFQYYREEENGRGNFPPRFSGLQFPNYSSELNVNALELDDSALYLCASSLPGTDTQYFGPGTRLTVL.

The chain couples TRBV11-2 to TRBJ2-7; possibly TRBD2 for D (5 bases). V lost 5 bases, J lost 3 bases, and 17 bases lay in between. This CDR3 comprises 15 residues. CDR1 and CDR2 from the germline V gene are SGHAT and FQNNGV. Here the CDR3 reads CASSLSPTTNYEQYF. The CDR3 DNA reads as TGTGCCAGCAGCCTCTCTCCGACTACTAACTACGAGCAGTACTTC.

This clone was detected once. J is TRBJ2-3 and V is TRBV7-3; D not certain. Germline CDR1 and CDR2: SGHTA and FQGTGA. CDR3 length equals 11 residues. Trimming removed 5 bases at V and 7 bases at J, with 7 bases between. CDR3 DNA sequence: TGTGCCAGCAGCGGTGGGTATACGCAGTATTTT. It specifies CASSGGYTQYF. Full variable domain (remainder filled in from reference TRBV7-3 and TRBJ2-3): GAGVSQTPSNKVTEKGKYVELRCDPISGHTALYWYRQSLGQGPEFLIYFQGTGAADDSGLPNDRFFAVRPEGSVSTLKIQRTERGDSAVYLCASSGGYTQYFGPGTRLTVL.

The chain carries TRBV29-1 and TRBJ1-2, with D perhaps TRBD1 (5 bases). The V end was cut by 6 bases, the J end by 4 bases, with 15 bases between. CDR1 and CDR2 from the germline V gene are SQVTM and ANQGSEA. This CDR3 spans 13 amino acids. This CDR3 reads CSVVALTGYGYTF. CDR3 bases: TGCAGCGTGGTTGCACTTACAGGCTATGGCTACACCTTC.

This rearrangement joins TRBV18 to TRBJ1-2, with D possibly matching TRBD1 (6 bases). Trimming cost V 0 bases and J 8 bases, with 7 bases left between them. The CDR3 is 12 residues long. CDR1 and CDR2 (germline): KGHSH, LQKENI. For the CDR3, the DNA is TGTGCCAGCTCACCACCGGACAGCGGCTACACCTTC. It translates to CASSPPDSGYTF.

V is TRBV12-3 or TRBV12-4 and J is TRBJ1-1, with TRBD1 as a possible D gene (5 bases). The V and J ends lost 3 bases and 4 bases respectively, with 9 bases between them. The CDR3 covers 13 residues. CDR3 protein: CASSFRQPTEAFF. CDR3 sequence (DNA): TGTGCCAGCAGTTTTAGACAGCCCACTGAAGCTTTCTTT.

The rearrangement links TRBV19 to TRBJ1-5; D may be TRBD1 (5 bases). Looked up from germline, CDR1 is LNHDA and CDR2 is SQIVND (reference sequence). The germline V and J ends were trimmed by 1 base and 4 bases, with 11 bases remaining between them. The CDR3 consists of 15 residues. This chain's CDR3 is CASSIGQGRNQPQHF. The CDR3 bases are TGTGCCAGTAGTATAGGCCAGGGACGTAATCAGCCCCAGCATTTT.

Written as DNA, the CDR3 is TGTGCCAGCAGCGTCAATCCGATCAGGGTCGGAGCGGGAGGGGAGACCCAGTACTTC. This translates into CASSVNPIRVGAGGETQYF. The V gene is TRBV9, the J gene TRBJ2-5; 10 bases fit TRBD2. V lost 2 bases, J lost 5 bases, and 18 bases stayed unmatched. Germline assignment: CDR1 SGDLS and CDR2 YYNGEE. There are 19 residues in the CDR3.